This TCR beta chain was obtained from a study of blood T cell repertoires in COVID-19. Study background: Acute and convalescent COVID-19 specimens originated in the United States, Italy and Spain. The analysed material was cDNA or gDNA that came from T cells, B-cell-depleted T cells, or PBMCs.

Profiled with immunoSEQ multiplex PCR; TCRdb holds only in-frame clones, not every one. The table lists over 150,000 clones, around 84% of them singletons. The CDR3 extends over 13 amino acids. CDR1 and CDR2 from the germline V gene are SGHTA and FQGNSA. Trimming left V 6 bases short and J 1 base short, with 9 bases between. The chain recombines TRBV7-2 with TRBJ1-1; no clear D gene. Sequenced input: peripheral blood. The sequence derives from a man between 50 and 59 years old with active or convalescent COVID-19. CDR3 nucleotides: TGTGCCAGCAGTCAAACAAGGAACACTGAAGCTTTCTTT. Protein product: CASSQTRNTEAFF.